This is a list of T cell receptor beta chains from one sample in a study of human T cells and chemical hapten exposure. TCRdb called the RACE reads again in MiXCR, with one record for every CDR3 protein. The repertoire holds 100,000 to 150,000 distinct CDR3 sequences, about 8.2% seen once, with approximately 1.6% in the top ten. The source material was whole blood. The receptors originated from a male donor in good health. Some clones in this sample may be carry-over from other donors' samples. Both conserved end residues are part of each CDR3. The D gene is left open where the match is weak. A row's size may be missing; if present it is once, few, many or a size class.

J gene,D gene,clone size,V gene,CDR3 length,CDR3 DNA,CDR3 protein
TRBJ2-3,TRBD2,-,TRBV7-2,17,TGTGCCAGCAGCTTATCCCCCCTAGCGGGGGTCACAGATACGCAGTATTTT,CASSLSPLAGVTDTQYF
TRBJ1-1,TRBD1,-,TRBV9,18,TGTGCCAGCAGCGTAGTAGGAGTAGGGGGCCTCATGAACACTGAAGCTTTCTTT,CASSVVGVGGLMNTEAFF
TRBJ2-7,-,few,TRBV5-1,16,TGCGCCAGCAGCTTGCCAGGGACCGCGGTCCCCTACGAGCAGTACTTC,CASSLPGTAVPYEQYF
TRBJ1-2,TRBD1,-,TRBV19,15,TGTGCCAGTAGTCTCTCGGGACAGGGGAAAAATGGCTACACCTTC,CASSLSGQGKNGYTF
TRBJ1-1,-,many,TRBV11-2,13,TGTGCCAGCAGCTCCCTCCGGGACGATGAAGCTTTCTTT,CASSSLRDDEAFF
TRBJ2-1,TRBD1,-,TRBV7-9,15,TGTGCCAGCAGCTTAGGACAGGGGGCCCTAAATGAGCAGTTCTTC,CASSLGQGALNEQFF
TRBJ1-2,-,many,TRBV29-1,17,TGCAGCGTTGAAGATCGGGTCAGGGGACCACCCTTCTATGGCTACACCTTC,CSVEDRVRGPPFYGYTF
TRBJ2-4,TRBD2,-,TRBV20-1,13,TGCAGTGCTTGGCGGGGGGGCCAAAACATTCAGTACTTC,CSAWRGGQNIQYF
TRBJ1-5,-,few,TRBV6-5,14,TGTGCCAGCAGTTACTCAGCGACAGATCAGCCCCAGCATTTT,CASSYSATDQPQHF
TRBJ2-7,-,few,TRBV7-9,17,TGTGCCAGCAGCTTAAGTAGGGGATCAGGTATCGCCTACGAGCAGTACTTC,CASSLSRGSGIAYEQYF
TRBJ2-6,-,-,TRBV27,15,TGTGCCAGCAGTCTACAGGGTTATGGGGCCAACGTCCTGACTTTC,CASSLQGYGANVLTF
TRBJ2-7,TRBD1,many,TRBV9,14,TGTGCCAGCAGCCCCCGGGACAGGGAAGACGAGCAGTACTTC,CASSPRDREDEQYF
TRBJ1-1,-,few,TRBV5-4,18,TGTGCCAGCAGCTTGATCCCGCCAGGGGATGTAGTGGACACTGAAGCTTTCTTT,CASSLIPPGDVVDTEAFF
TRBJ2-5,TRBD2,-,TRBV6-1,14,TGTGCCAGCAGTAACCTTCGGGGGGGAGAGACCCAGTACTTC,CASSNLRGGETQYF
TRBJ1-5,TRBD1,many,TRBV19,13,TGTGCCAGTAGTACCAGGGACAGGGGGACCCAGCATTTT,CASSTRDRGTQHF
TRBJ2-5,-,-,TRBV7-9,14,TGTGCCAGCAGAGGTAACGAGAGTGTGCAGACCCAGTACTTC,CASRGNESVQTQYF
TRBJ2-7,-,-,TRBV11-2,13,TGTGCCAGCAGCTTCGAGGAAGGATACGAGCAGTACTTC,CASSFEEGYEQYF
TRBJ2-3,TRBD1,few,TRBV4-3,15,TGCGCCAGCAGCCAAGAAGGGGGCCTCACAGATACGCAGTATTTT,CASSQEGGLTDTQYF
TRBJ2-1,TRBD2,-,TRBV19,15,TGTGCCAGTAGCCCAACTAGCGGGAGAAGCAATGAGCAGTTCTTC,CASSPTSGRSNEQFF
TRBJ1-2,TRBD1,-,TRBV29-1,14,TGCAGCGCCCAGGGGGCCCCCCCGGGCTATGGCTACACCTTC,CSAQGAPPGYGYTF
TRBJ2-5,-,-,TRBV27,14,TGTGCCAGCAGTCCCTCTTGGTACCAAGAGACCCAGTACTTC,CASSPSWYQETQYF
TRBJ2-5,-,few,TRBV10-2,12,TGCGCCAGCAAAGGGAAGGGGATGCCTCAGTACTTC,CASKGKGMPQYF
TRBJ1-1,-,many,TRBV6-5,14,TGTGCCAGCAGGGAGGGGGGCATGAACACTGAAGCTTTCTTT,CASREGGMNTEAFF
TRBJ1-5,-,-,TRBV2,16,TGTGCCAGCAGCCCCCCCGGGTCGTATAGCAATCAGCCCCAGCATTTT,CASSPPGSYSNQPQHF
TRBJ1-5,-,-,TRBV10-3,15,TGTGCCATCAGTGAGTCGGGGGGTAGCAATCAGCCCCAGCATTTT,CAISESGGSNQPQHF
TRBJ2-1,TRBD1,few,TRBV20-1,14,TGCAGTGCTGACAGGGGGACTTCCTACAATGAGCAGTTCTTC,CSADRGTSYNEQFF
TRBJ2-7,TRBD1,few,TRBV5-1,15,TGCGCCAGCAGCACGGACAGGGCGGTAAGGTACGAGCAGTACTTC,CASSTDRAVRYEQYF
TRBJ2-1,TRBD1,-,TRBV19,12,TGTGCCAGTAGTGACAGGGGAGATGAGCAGTTCTTC,CASSDRGDEQFF
TRBJ2-1,TRBD2,-,TRBV7-9,18,TGTGCCAGCAGCTCGTTCTCCCCGGGACTAGCGGGTTTTCATGAGCAGTTCTTC,CASSSFSPGLAGFHEQFF
TRBJ2-7,TRBD2,-,TRBV18,15,TGTGCCACCGACCCGGGACTAGCGGGAGGAGGGGAGCAGTACTTC,CATDPGLAGGGEQYF
TRBJ2-3,TRBD2,many,TRBV2,16,TGTGCCAGCAGTGACGGGGGGGCGCGGAGGACAGATACGCAGTATTTT,CASSDGGARRTDTQYF
TRBJ2-1,TRBD2,-,TRBV6-5,15,TGTGCCAGCAGTTACCTTAGCGGGGGCTACAATGAGCAGTTCTTC,CASSYLSGGYNEQFF
TRBJ2-5,TRBD2,-,TRBV6-5,16,TGTGCCAGCAGTCGCAGACTAGCGGTCTCTCAAGAGACCCAGTACTTC,CASSRRLAVSQETQYF
TRBJ2-2,-,-,TRBV29-1,12,TGCAGCGCATTCTGGGGCACCGGGGAGCTGTTTTTT,CSAFWGTGELFF
TRBJ1-3,TRBD1,many,TRBV5-1,16,TGCGCCAGCAGCTTATCCGGGACAGGGTATGGAAACACCATATATTTT,CASSLSGTGYGNTIYF